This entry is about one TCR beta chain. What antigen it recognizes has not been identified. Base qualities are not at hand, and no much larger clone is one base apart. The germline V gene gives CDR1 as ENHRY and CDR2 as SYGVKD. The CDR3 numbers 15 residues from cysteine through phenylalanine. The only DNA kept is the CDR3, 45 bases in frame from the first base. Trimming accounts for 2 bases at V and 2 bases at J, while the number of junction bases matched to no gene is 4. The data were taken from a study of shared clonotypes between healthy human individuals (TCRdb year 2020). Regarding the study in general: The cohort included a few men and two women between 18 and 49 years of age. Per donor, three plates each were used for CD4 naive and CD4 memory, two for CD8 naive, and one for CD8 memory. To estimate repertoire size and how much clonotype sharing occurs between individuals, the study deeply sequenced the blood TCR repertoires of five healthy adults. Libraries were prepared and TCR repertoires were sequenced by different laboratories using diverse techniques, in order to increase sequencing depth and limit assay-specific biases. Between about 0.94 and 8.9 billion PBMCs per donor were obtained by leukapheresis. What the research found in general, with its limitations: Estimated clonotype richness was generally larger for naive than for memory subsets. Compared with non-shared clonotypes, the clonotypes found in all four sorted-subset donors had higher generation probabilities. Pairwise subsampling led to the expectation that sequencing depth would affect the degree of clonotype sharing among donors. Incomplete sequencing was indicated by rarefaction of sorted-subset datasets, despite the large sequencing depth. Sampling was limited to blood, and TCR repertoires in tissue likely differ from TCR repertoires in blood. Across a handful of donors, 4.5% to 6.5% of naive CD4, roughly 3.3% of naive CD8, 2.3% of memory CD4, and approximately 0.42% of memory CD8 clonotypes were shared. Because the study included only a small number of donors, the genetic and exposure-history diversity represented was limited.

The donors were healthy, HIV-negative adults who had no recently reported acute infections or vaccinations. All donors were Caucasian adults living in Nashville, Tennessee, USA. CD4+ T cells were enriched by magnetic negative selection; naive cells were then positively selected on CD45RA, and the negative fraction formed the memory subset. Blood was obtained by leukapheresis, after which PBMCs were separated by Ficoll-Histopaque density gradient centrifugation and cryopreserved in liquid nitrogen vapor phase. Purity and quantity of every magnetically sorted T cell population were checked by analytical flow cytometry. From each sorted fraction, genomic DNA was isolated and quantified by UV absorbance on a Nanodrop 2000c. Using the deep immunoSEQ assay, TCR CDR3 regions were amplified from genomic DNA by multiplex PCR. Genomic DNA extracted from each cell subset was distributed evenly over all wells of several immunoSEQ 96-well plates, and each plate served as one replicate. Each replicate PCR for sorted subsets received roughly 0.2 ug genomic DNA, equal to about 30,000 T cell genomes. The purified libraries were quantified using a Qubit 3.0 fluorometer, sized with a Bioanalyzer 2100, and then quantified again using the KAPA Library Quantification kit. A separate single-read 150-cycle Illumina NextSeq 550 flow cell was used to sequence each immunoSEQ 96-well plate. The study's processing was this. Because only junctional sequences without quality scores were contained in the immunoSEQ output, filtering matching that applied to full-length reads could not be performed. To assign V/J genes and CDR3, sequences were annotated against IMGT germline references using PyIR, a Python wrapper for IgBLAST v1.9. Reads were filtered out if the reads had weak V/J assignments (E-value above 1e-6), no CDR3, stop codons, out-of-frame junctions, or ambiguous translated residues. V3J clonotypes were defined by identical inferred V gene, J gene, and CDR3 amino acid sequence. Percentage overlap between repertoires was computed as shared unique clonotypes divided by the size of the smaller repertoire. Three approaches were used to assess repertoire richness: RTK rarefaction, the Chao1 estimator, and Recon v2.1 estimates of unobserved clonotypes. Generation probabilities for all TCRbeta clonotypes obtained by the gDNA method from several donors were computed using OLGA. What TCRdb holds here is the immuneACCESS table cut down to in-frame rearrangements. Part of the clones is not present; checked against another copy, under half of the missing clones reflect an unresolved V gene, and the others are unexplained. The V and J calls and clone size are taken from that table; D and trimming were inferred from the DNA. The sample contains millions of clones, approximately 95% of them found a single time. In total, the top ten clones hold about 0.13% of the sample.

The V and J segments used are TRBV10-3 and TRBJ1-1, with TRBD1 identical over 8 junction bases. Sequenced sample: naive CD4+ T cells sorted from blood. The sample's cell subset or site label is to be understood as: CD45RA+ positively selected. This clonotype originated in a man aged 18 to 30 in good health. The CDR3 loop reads CAISEGTGRNTEAFF. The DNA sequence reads TGTGCCATCAGTGAGGGGACAGGTCGAAACACTGAAGCTTTCTTT.